The following is a TCR beta chain sequence with its context. This clonotype was seen many times. The clone's antigen remains unknown. Per-nucleotide qualities are absent, and no much larger clonotype sits a single base away. cDNA synthesis used template-switch 5'RACE with a primer carrying a 10-nucleotide random unique molecular identifier tagging each TCR transcript. Every sequencing run yielded over 160 million TCR-beta sequences covering 15-18 subjects. The RNeasy kit was used to extract total RNA. The KAPA Real-time Library Amplification kit was used to amplify TCR-beta VDJ regions with primers targeting the TCR constant region and the 5'RACE anchor. A first PCR added sample indexes and Illumina adaptors, after which a second PCR increased the library yield. After purification with Ampure beads, the TCR product of roughly 650 bp was size-selected on a 2% E-gel SizeSelection system. Before pooling, libraries had their quality checked on a Bioanalyzer, their concentration measured with Qubit, and their quantity determined with the Kapa Library Quantification kit. An Illumina HiSeq 2500 sequenced the libraries paired-end 2 x 150 bp. To increase sequence diversity, about 23-30% phiX was spiked into each library pool. The original pipeline was this. Quality-filtered reads were processed with the UMI-based MiGEC pipeline, which removed over 75% of raw TCR sequences during error correction. VDJ genes were aligned to IMGT germline references, and each clonotype was defined by a unique CDR3 amino acid sequence together with V-J genes. VDJtools evaluated clonal expansion, Shannon diversity and CDR3 relatedness (CalcPairwiseDistances, ClusterSamples); CLCbio workbench built phylogenetic trees. A clone was classed as expanded if it had 8 or more unique UMIs, a cutoff based on coefficient-of-variation modelling across technical triplicates. Through fastp at Q25 and MiXCR, TCRdb rebuilt clones from the public reads, retaining in-frame beta chains. Each CDR3 protein appears once, grouped with its most common genes and DNA. The V and J calls were determined by TCRdb, not by the authors. The sample table holds under 75,000 distinct CDR3 sequences, of which under 3.5% were seen once. The ten largest clones capture about 7.1% of the sample.

The germline V gene yields MDHEN for CDR1 and SYDVKM for CDR2. V loses 5 bases, J loses 6 bases, and the germline ends lie 19 bases apart. The CDR3 spans 16 residues, from the cysteine through the phenylalanine. Only CDR3 DNA remains: 48 bases, in frame from the first base. Unsorted PBMC libraries were generated from 2 million PBMCs stored in RNAlater at -80 °C until RNA extraction. The multiple sclerosis patients were enrolled in a US clinical protocol that evaluated disease progression with magnetic resonance imaging. PBMCs were separated from peripheral blood using Ficoll-Hypaque density gradient centrifugation and then cryopreserved in liquid nitrogen. These data are taken from a study of neurological immune-mediated disorders (dated by TCRdb to the late 2010s). Regarding the research as a whole: Of the roughly 34 multiple sclerosis patients, roughly 30 had relapsing-remitting MS and 3 had secondary progressive MS. Of the roughly 71 subjects in the cohort, some 15 were HAM/TSP patients, roughly 35 were multiple sclerosis patients, and approximately 20 were healthy controls. Longitudinal samples, technical triplicates and paired sorted CD4+ and CD8+ T-cell subsets, alongside PBMC samples, were included among the approximately 110 TCR-beta libraries. Peripheral blood TCR-beta repertoires from HTLV-I-associated myelopathy (HAM/TSP) patients, multiple sclerosis patients and healthy controls were compared by UMI-based sequencing. Overall study results and their limits: In phylogenetic analysis, the repertoires of 18 of 34 MS patients grouped into a cluster of related CDR3 sequences, which suggests a possible signature at the repertoire level. Expanded clones from different subjects shared no identical CDR3 amino acid sequences, which suggests that TCR-beta repertoires were private in all groups. TCR clonal expansion was highest in HAM/TSP patients and lowest in MS patients, with MS patients falling below even healthy controls. No association of the MS cluster with clinical or MRI features was observed, and the need for larger cohorts was stated by the authors.

The chain joins TRBV28 to TRBJ1-4, with an unclear D gene assignment. The clonotype comes from a woman in her sixties or seventies with multiple sclerosis. Sequenced material: PBMCs. The CDR3 has the sequence CASSRIKGRLDEKLFF. Here is the DNA: TGTGCCAGCAGTCGAATCAAGGGAAGGCTAGATGAAAAACTGTTTTTT.